The 8 T cell receptor beta chains given below trace back to one sample, sequenced in a study of Ad26.COV2.S vaccination and SARS-CoV-2 variants. Stated treatment: around 19 received Ad26.COV2.S at low or high dose, single or two shots; about 5 received placebo; per-sample allocation not given. The samples date from day 63 after the first vaccine or placebo injection. TCRdb's copy holds only in-frame clones and misses some; the assay was immunoSEQ multiplex PCR. The sample contains some 290,000 clones, about 82% of which appear only once. The input for sequencing was peripheral blood, taken in a trial of Ad26.COV2.S vaccine versus placebo. These receptor sequences come from a person aged 18-65 years who received the Ad26.COV2.S COVID-19 vaccine or a placebo.

The V gene is TRBV5-1, the J gene TRBJ1-1; TRBD1 agrees at 9 bases. The CDR3 loop spans 14 amino acids. V dropped 1 base and J dropped 5; count of bases not matched to a gene: 3. Germline-derived CDR1 and CDR2 are SGHRS and YFSETQ. The CDR3 protein is CASSLTGQGTEAFF. CDR3 bases: TGCGCCAGCAGCTTGACCGGACAGGGGACTGAAGCTTTCTTT.

The chain links TRBV6-5 to TRBJ2-7; D is unresolved. The CDR3 is made up of 14 amino acids. Trimming removed 11 bases at V and 0 bases at J, with 17 bases between. Germline V gene sequence: CDR1 MNHEY, CDR2 SVGAGI. DNA of the CDR3: TGTGCCTTAATCAAAAGGCCGAGCTCCTACGAGCAGTACTTC. This codes for CALIKRPSSYEQYF.

This chain uses TRBV2 with TRBJ1-1, with no clear D. The CDR3 has 15 amino acids. V lost 6 bases and J lost 0, with 14 bases in between. The germline gives CDR1 SNHLY, CDR2 FYNNEI. CDR3 nucleotides: TGTGCCAGCAGGGGAGGGATTCTCCTGAACACTGAAGCTTTCTTT. Translated, it gives CASRGGILLNTEAFF.

This clone was seen a handful of times. This chain connects TRBV5-6 to TRBJ2-7, with D perhaps TRBD2 (5 bases). The CDR3 runs 12 residues. V was cut by 4 bases and J by 6 bases, with 11 bases left in between. CDR1 is SGHDT and CDR2 is YYEEEE in the germline V gene. The CDR3 DNA follows: TGTGCCAGCAGCCCTGGAGGTGCCGAGCAGTACTTC. Translating it yields CASSPGGAEQYF.

This chain uses TRBV7-2 with TRBJ2-7; 11 bases map to TRBD1. J was trimmed by 4 bases and V by 5 bases; bases with no gene match: 10. There are 16 residues in the CDR3. Germline-derived CDR1 and CDR2 are SGHTA and FQGNSA. Here the CDR3 reads CASSPTGTGGLYEQYF. As DNA, the CDR3 is TGTGCCAGCAGCCCCACCGGGACAGGGGGGTTATACGAGCAGTACTTC.

The chain is built from TRBV3-1 (or the pseudogene TRBV3-2) and TRBJ2-1; 12 bases match TRBD2. The trim removed 4 bases at V and 5 bases at J, leaving 3 bases unmatched. The CDR3 totals 15 residues. Germline CDR1 reads LGHDT; CDR2 reads YNNKEL (reference sequence). The CDR3 DNA follows: TGTGCCAGCAGCCCCACTAGCGGGGGGCACAATGAGCAGTTCTTC. Translation gives CASSPTSGGHNEQFF.

The V call is TRBV2, the J call TRBJ1-2; TRBD1 aligns across 7 bases. Germline V gene data show CDR1 as SNHLY and CDR2 as FYNNEI. The length of the CDR3 is 15 residues. With 4 bases clipped from V and 4 bases from J, the junction kept 9 bases outside the gene matches. The CDR3 protein is CASSANTGVSYGYTF. The CDR3 region has the DNA TGTGCCAGCAGTGCTAACACAGGGGTATCCTATGGCTACACCTTC. Filled out from reference TRBV2 and TRBJ1-2, the complete variable domain reads EPEVTQTPSHQVTQMGQEVILRCVPISNHLYFYWYRQILGQKVEFLVSFYNNEISEKSEIFDDQFSVERPDGSNFTLKIRSTKLEDSAMYFCASSANTGVSYGYTFGSGTRLTVV.

V and J are TRBV7-3 and TRBJ1-2; 7 bases agree with TRBD1. V was pared by 0 bases and J by 6 bases, with 10 bases of the junction left unmatched. CDR1 is SGHTA, CDR2 FQGTGA, per germline. The CDR3 extends over 16 amino acids. CDR3 bases: TGTGCCAGCAGCTTAACGCCGGAGACAGGGCAGGATGGCTACACCTTC. Amino acids: CASSLTPETGQDGYTF.